This T cell receptor (beta chain) was sequenced in a study of T cell responses to AZD1222 COVID-19 vaccine. Study outcomes and limitations: At study baseline, merely five or six AZD1222 recipients were seropositive. Researchers took repertoire samples only after the peak T cell response had come. Mapped onto spike, vaccine-associated CD4 TCRs spanned it and were dominant at 160-218 and 743-854. Among the donors, most were white British and more were female, and clonal diversity was possibly underestimated.

This clone appeared a single time. Its antigen is not known. The data were produced by immunoSEQ multiplex PCR, yet TCRdb's version contains in-frame clones alone and is incomplete. The data contain 150,000 to 200,000 clones, 92% of them seen just once; the ten biggest clones take up less than 1.3%. V lost 3 bases to trimming and J lost 7 bases; unmatched junction nucleotides: 12. The CDR3 is 18 amino acids. Germline-derived CDR1 and CDR2 are MGHRA and YSYEKL. The source of this sequence is an adult who received the AZD1222 COVID-19 vaccine. This chain links TRBV4-1 with TRBJ2-1, with TRBD2 identical over 13 bases. The sequences come from peripheral blood, collected 28 days after the second AZD1222 dose. For the CDR3, the DNA is TGCGCCAGCAGCCATCCCCGAAGCACTAGCGGGGGGGCGAATGAGCAGTTCTTC. The encoded protein is CASSHPRSTSGGANEQFF.